Sequencing of this T cell receptor beta chain was carried out in a study of OX40 agonist ivuxolimab in advanced cancers. Study overall: Previous treatment with anti-PD-1, anti-PD-L1 or anti-CTLA-4 therapy was allowed; more than 35% had received some.

The V and J ends lost 5 bases and 9 bases, in that order; junction bases with no gene match: 5. Germline CDR1 is SGHRS and CDR2 is YFSETQ. The CDR3 contains 13 residues. Using immunoSEQ multiplex PCR, the repertoire was profiled, and TCRdb retains in-frame clones only, with some absent. The data contain tens of thousands of clones, about 86% of them seen just once; the ten biggest clones take up around 1%. The rearrangement links TRBV5-1 to TRBJ2-1, with 10 bases fitting TRBD2. The specimen was CD4+ or CD8+ T cells sorted from blood, collected in a trial of the OX40 agonist ivuxolimab. The TCR comes from an adult with an advanced solid tumor such as melanoma, head and neck, liver or kidney cancer. In DNA, the CDR3 is TGCGCCAGCAGGCAAGCGGGAGGGCGTGAGCAGTTCTTC. Translation gives CASRQAGGREQFF.